Listed below are T cell receptor beta chains from one sample, sequenced in a study of regulatory T cells in long-lasting Graves disease. TCRdb called the multiplex PCR reads again in MiXCR, with one record for every CDR3 protein. Of around 460,000 distinct CDR3 sequences detected, approximately 23% appear once; the ten largest clones hold around 13%. The sample was peripheral blood mononuclear cells (PBMCs), taken when the disease was refractory, from a patient treated with antithyroid drugs. The receptors shown here come from a female donor with Graves disease. CDR3s include the opening cysteine and the closing phenylalanine or tryptophan. The D gene is left open where the match is weak. Not every row has a clone size; where given, it reads once, few, many or a size class.

>TRBJ2-7|TRBV11-3|many|TRBD2
TGTGCCAGCAGCCCCCGGACTAGCGGGCCACCCGAGCAGTACTTC
CASSPRTSGPPEQYF
>TRBJ2-4|TRBV11-2|few|TRBD1
TGTGCCAGCAGCTCACCTCGGGACAGGGTGTCCAAAAACATTCAGTACTTC
CASSSPRDRVSKNIQYF
>TRBJ1-2|TRBV2|once|NA
TGTGCCAGCAGCCAAGTACTCCGGACCTATGGCTACACCTTC
CASSQVLRTYGYTF
>TRBJ2-2|TRBV3-1|NA|NA
TGTGCCAGCAGCTCAACGAGATCGGGGGCCGAGCTGTTTTTT
CASSSTRSGAELFF
>TRBJ1-2|TRBV6-2/TRBV6-3|NA|NA
TGTGCCAGCAGTTACAAGGTTGGCTATGGCTACACCTTC
CASSYKVGYGYTF
>TRBJ2-7|TRBV25-1|few|TRBD1
TGTGCCAGTAGCATGGGACAGAGCTCCTACGAGCAGTACTTC
CASSMGQSSYEQYF
>TRBJ1-4|TRBV28|many|TRBD1
TGTGCCAGCAGACCACCATCCGGGACAGGATGGACTAATGAAAAACTGTTTTTT
CASRPPSGTGWTNEKLFF
>TRBJ1-5|TRBV7-8|NA|NA
TGTGCCAGCAGCTTATATCGGCGAAGCAATCAGCCCCAGCATTTT
CASSLYRRSNQPQHF
>TRBJ2-7|TRBV15|NA|TRBD1
TGTGCCACCAGCATTCGGAGACAGGGGGTGGGGGAGCAGTACTTC
CATSIRRQGVGEQYF
>TRBJ1-3|TRBV7-2|NA|NA
TGTGCCAGCAGCTTAGCAGCTGGAAACACCATATATTTT
CASSLAAGNTIYF